This T cell receptor beta chain was captured by sequencing in a study of cytomegalovirus exposure and HLA in healthy donors. This clone was seen only a few times. The V gene lost 6 bases and the J gene lost 6 bases, with 12 bases spanning the gap. The CDR3 extends over 13 amino acids. Germline CDR1 is MRHNA and CDR2 is SNTAGT. This table comes from immunoSEQ multiplex PCR, and its TCRdb copy is limited to in-frame clones, with some not included. This sample has roughly 300,000 clones, with 75% to 90% found just once. This TCR was recovered from a woman aged 25 to 45 in good health and CMV-seropositive. V usage is TRBV6-4 and J usage is TRBJ2-1; no definite D call. The specimen was PBMCs. Here the CDR3 reads CASSATVVNEQFF. The CDR3 nucleotides read TGTGCCAGCAGCGCTACAGTCGTCAATGAGCAGTTCTTC.